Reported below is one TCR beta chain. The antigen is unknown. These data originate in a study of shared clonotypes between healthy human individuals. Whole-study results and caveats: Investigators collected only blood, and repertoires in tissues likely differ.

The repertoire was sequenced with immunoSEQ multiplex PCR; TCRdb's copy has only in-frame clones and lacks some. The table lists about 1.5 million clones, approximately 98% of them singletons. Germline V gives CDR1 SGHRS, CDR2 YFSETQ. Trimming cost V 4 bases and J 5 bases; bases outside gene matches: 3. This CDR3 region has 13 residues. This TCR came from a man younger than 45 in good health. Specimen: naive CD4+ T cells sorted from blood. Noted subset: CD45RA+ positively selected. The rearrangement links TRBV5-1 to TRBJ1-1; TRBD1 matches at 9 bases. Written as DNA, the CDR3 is TGCGCCAGCAGCCAGACAGGGGGAACTGAAGCTTTCTTT. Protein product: CASSQTGGTEAFF. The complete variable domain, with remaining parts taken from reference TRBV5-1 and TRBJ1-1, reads KAGVTQTPRYLIKTRGQQVTLSCSPISGHRSVSWYQQTPGQGLQFLFEYFSETQRNKGNFPGRFSGRQFSNSRSEMNVSTLELGDSALYLCASSQTGGTEAFFGQGTRLTVV.